These T cell receptor beta chains were read from a single sample in a study of spatial heterogeneity in lung cancer. TCRdb re-called the 5' RACE reads through MiXCR, storing one row per CDR3 protein. The sample has about 7,500 distinct CDR3 sequences, about 4% seen once. The input for sequencing was normal lung tissue next to the tumor, taken at surgery. The receptors come from a female donor with early-stage non-small cell lung cancer. CDR3s include the opening cysteine and the closing phenylalanine or tryptophan. For some rows the clone size is stated as once, few or many, or as a class when expanded; others skip it.

v_call	clone_size	j_call	cdr3_aa
TRBV5-4	medium-sized	TRBJ1-2	CASSLSRQGNYGYTF
TRBV7-7	many	TRBJ2-2	CASSFSGAGELFF
TRBV29-1	medium-sized	TRBJ2-5	CSVADGSETQYF
TRBV20-1	many	TRBJ2-5	CSRTLAVQETQYF
TRBV12-3/TRBV12-4	many	TRBJ2-3	CASSLAGGPDTQYF
TRBV7-9	many	TRBJ2-3	CASSLPPWADARTDTQYF
TRBV28	medium-sized	TRBJ2-7	CASSLPGLAGGPEQYF
TRBV29-1	.	TRBJ2-1	CSVRGLAGGDEQFF
TRBV19	.	TRBJ1-4	CASSTAGRSTNEKLFF
TRBV10-3	many	TRBJ2-4	CAISESSQRLAKNIQYF
TRBV13	many	TRBJ1-2	CASSLYRPVGIYYGYTF
TRBV5-6	many	TRBJ2-2	CASSLAGARELFF
TRBV6-2/TRBV6-3	many	TRBJ2-3	CASSYSTSGTSTDTQYF
TRBV5-4	many	TRBJ1-1	CASSSGGGTEAFF
TRBV7-2	many	TRBJ2-7	CASSPTGPYEQYF
TRBV14	few	TRBJ1-1	CASSQVRGTEAFF